The present T cell receptor (beta chain) was sequenced within a study of OX40 agonist ivuxolimab in advanced cancers. Overall study: Previous treatment with anti-PD-1, anti-PD-L1 or anti-CTLA-4 therapy was allowed; roughly 40% had received some. Study findings and constraints: At 0.1 to 3.0 mg/kg, CD4+ and CD8+ blood T cells expanded clonally by week 6.

The assay was immunoSEQ multiplex PCR, and TCRdb's table has in-frame clones only and misses some. The table lists 130,000 or so clones, roughly 91% of them singletons. With regard to this clone: The antigen is undetermined.

People who had autoimmune disease history or systemic immunosuppression were excluded. The CDR3 is 14 residues long. CDR1 and CDR2 (germline): SGHRS, YFSETQ. Trimming shortened V by 0 bases and J by 6 bases, and 12 bases separated the two germline ends. This clonotype was sampled from an adult with an advanced solid tumor such as melanoma, head and neck, liver or kidney cancer. The source material was CD4+ or CD8+ T cells sorted from blood, sampled in a trial of the OX40 agonist ivuxolimab. The chain uses TRBV5-1 and TRBJ1-2, with D perhaps matching TRBD1 (6 bases). The CDR3 spells CASSLGVQGDGYTF. The CDR3 DNA sequence: TGCGCCAGCAGCTTGGGGGTACAGGGTGATGGCTACACCTTC.